The 22 T cell receptor beta chains presented below share a single source sample, sequenced in a study of Ad26.COV2.S vaccination and SARS-CoV-2 variants. This table comes from immunoSEQ multiplex PCR, and its TCRdb copy is limited to in-frame clones, with some not included. The sample carries over 90,000 clones, around 80% recorded once. Sequencing used peripheral blood, obtained after recovery from COVID-19. These receptors were taken from a human donor who had recovered from COVID-19.

The V gene is TRBV21-1, the J gene TRBJ2-3; the DNA was not compared with TRBD2, the D call given in the table. TRBV21-1 is marked as a pseudogene. The CDR3 loop spans 14 amino acids. Written as DNA, the CDR3 is TGTGCCAGCAGCAAACCTATGAGGCAAGATACGCAGTATTTT. It specifies CASSKPMRQDTQYF.

The chain uses TRBV29-1 and TRBJ1-1, with D unclear. V gave up 5 bases and J gave up 4 bases, with 5 bases separating them. This CDR3 contains 10 residues. Per germline, CDR1 SQVTM and CDR2 ANQGSEA. The chain's CDR3 is CSVLVTEAFF. The CDR3 DNA is TGCAGCGTTTTAGTCACTGAAGCTTTCTTT.

The chain employs TRBV19 and TRBJ1-1; D might be TRBD1 (6 bases). The V end was cut by 10 bases, the J end by 7 bases, with 19 bases between. The germline V gene encodes CDR1 LNHDA and CDR2 SQIVND (reference sequence). CDR3 length: 13 residues. The chain's CDR3 is CATSTRDKIEAFF. For the CDR3, the DNA is TGTGCCACTTCGACCCGGGACAAGATTGAAGCTTTCTTT.

This sequence joins TRBV7-9 and TRBJ2-6; D unresolved. From germline, CDR1 is SEHNR and CDR2 FQNEAQ (reference sequence). The CDR3 consists of 16 residues. V lost 7 bases to trimming and J lost 0 bases, with 13 bases between them. CDR3: CASTEAAVSGANVLTF. The CDR3 bases are TGTGCCAGCACCGAGGCGGCGGTCTCTGGGGCCAACGTCCTGACTTTC.

This clone was observed a few times. The V gene is TRBV4-1, the J gene TRBJ1-5; D unresolved. Germline CDR1 reads MGHRA; CDR2 reads YSYEKL. Trimming left V 3 bases short and J 4 bases short, with 7 bases between. This CDR3 spans 13 amino acids. Here the CDR3 DNA reads TGCGCCAGCAGCCAGGCGGTGAATCAGCCCCAGCATTTT. Translating it yields CASSQAVNQPQHF.

This clone was seen a few times. V is TRBV7-2 and J is TRBJ2-7, with 9 bases matching TRBD2. Unmatched junction bases numbered 3, after V lost 1 base and J lost 2 bases. The CDR3 has 15 residues. The germline gives CDR1 SGHTA, CDR2 FQGNSA. The CDR3 nucleotides are TGTGCCAGCAGCTTAGAAGCGGGGGGTCCCTACGAGCAGTACTTC. Its translation is CASSLEAGGPYEQYF.

The V gene is TRBV12-5, the J gene TRBJ2-3, with 9 bases fitting TRBD2. CDR3 length: 15 residues. The V and J ends lost 1 base and 5 bases, in that order; junction bases with no gene match: 4. Germline CDR1 LGHNT, CDR2 FRNRAP. The CDR3 loop reads CASGLGGRVGDTQYF. The DNA of the CDR3 is TGTGCTAGTGGTTTGGGCGGGAGGGTAGGAGATACGCAGTATTTT.

The V and J genes are TRBV9 and TRBJ2-6; D remains ambiguous. The CDR3 has 15 amino acids. Germline values: CDR1 SGDLS, CDR2 YYNGEE. The ends were cut back, 0 bases at V and 0 bases at J, with 4 bases in the middle. This CDR3 is CASSVAHSGANVLTF. In DNA form, the CDR3 reads TGTGCCAGCAGCGTAGCCCACTCTGGGGCCAACGTCCTGACTTTC.

This chain links TRBV2 with TRBJ2-7; maybe TRBD2 (5 bases). V lost 4 bases and J 6 bases, leaving 7 bases between the germline ends. Germline lookup yields CDR1 SNHLY and CDR2 FYNNEI. The CDR3 contains 11 residues. The CDR3 protein is CASSVRGEQYF. DNA of the CDR3: TGTGCCAGCAGTGTTCGGGGCGAGCAGTACTTC.

The chain links TRBV18 to TRBJ1-1; perhaps TRBD1 as D (6 bases). Trimming left V 3 bases short and J 2 bases short, with 13 bases between. This CDR3 is 15 amino acids long. The V gene's germline CDR1 is KGHSH and CDR2 LQKENI. Written as DNA, the CDR3 is TGTGCCAGCTCACCTGAACAGGGTAGTAACACTGAAGCTTTCTTT. It encodes CASSPEQGSNTEAFF. The full variable domain, in which reference TRBV18 and TRBJ1-1 provide the parts outside the CDR3, is NAGVMQNPRHLVRRRGQEARLRCSPMKGHSHVYWYRQLPEEGLKFMVYLQKENIIDESGMPKERFSAEFPKEGPSILRIQQVVRGDSAAYFCASSPEQGSNTEAFFGQGTRLTVV.

The chain is built from TRBV7-2 and TRBJ1-1, with unresolved D. This CDR3 has 13 residues. Germline CDR1 and CDR2: SGHTA and FQGNSA. The ends were cut back, 7 bases at V and 0 bases at J, with 9 bases in the middle. Here the CDR3 reads CASTRLMNTEAFF. CDR3 nucleotides: TGTGCCAGCACCCGTTTGATGAACACTGAAGCTTTCTTT.

A few counts support this clone. The rearrangement links TRBV9 to TRBJ2-1; 7 bases fit TRBD1. V shed 0 bases, J shed 5 bases, and the junction held 5 bases outside the gene matches. The CDR3 extends over 15 amino acids. Germline values: CDR1 SGDLS, CDR2 YYNGEE. The CDR3 DNA reads as TGTGCCAGCAGCGTAGCCGGGACAGATGACAATGAGCAGTTCTTC. Its protein product is CASSVAGTDDNEQFF.

The rearrangement links TRBV5-6 to TRBJ2-2; D remains ambiguous. The CDR3 runs to 14 residues. From germline, CDR1 is SGHDT and CDR2 YYEEEE. The V gene lost 0 bases and the J gene lost 7 bases, with 10 bases spanning the gap. CDR3 in amino acids: CASSLGLGIGELFF. The DNA of the CDR3 is TGTGCCAGCAGCTTGGGTTTGGGGATCGGGGAGCTGTTTTTT.

V is TRBV19 and J is TRBJ1-4, with 8 bases identical to TRBD1. CDR1 is LNHDA and CDR2 is SQIVND in the germline V gene (reference sequence). The J segment lost 5 bases and the V segment lost 8 bases, leaving 10 bases of the junction unmatched. The CDR3 contains 15 residues. The CDR3 DNA follows: TGTGCCAGTCGAACAAAGACAGGGGTAAATGAAAAACTGTTTTTT. It yields the protein CASRTKTGVNEKLFF. The variable domain in full, completed from reference TRBV19 and TRBJ1-4, reads DGGITQSPKYLFRKEGQNVTLSCEQNLNHDAMYWYRQDPGQGLRLIYYSQIVNDFQKGDIAEGYSVSREKKESFPLTVTSAQKNPTAFYLCASRTKTGVNEKLFFGSGTQLSVL.

The rearrangement links TRBV5-4 to TRBJ2-5; D is perhaps TRBD1 or TRBD2 (5 bases each). The V end lost 0 bases, the J end lost 5 bases, and 11 bases lay between the germline ends. CDR1 SGHNT and CDR2 YYREEE come from the germline V gene (reference sequence). The CDR3 sequence is 14 residues long. CDR3 sequence: CASSLEGRAETQYF. DNA of the CDR3: TGTGCCAGCAGCTTGGAGGGGCGGGCGGAGACCCAGTACTTC.

The J gene is TRBJ1-1, the V gene TRBV7-3; 8 bases line up with TRBD1. Germline values: CDR1 SGHTA, CDR2 FQGTGA. V dropped 5 bases and J dropped 3; count of bases not matched to a gene: 5. The CDR3 consists of 14 residues. CDR3 nucleotides: TGTGCCAGCAGCCCTAACAGGGGGGACACTGAAGCTTTCTTT. This translates into CASSPNRGDTEAFF.

V is TRBV7-3 and J is TRBJ2-7; TRBD2 is a possible D gene (6 bases). Per germline, CDR1 SGHTA and CDR2 FQGTGA. CDR3 length equals 13 residues. The germline V and J ends were trimmed by 4 bases and 6 bases, with 13 bases remaining between them. CDR3 sequence reads: CASSWLGGGEQYF. CDR3 DNA sequence: TGTGCCAGCAGCTGGCTGGGGGGAGGCGAGCAGTACTTC.

V and J are TRBV6-5 and TRBJ1-2, with 7 bases fitting TRBD1. The CDR3 totals 14 residues. With 8 bases clipped from V and 4 bases from J, the junction kept 10 bases outside the gene matches. Germline values: CDR1 MNHEY, CDR2 SVGAGI. CDR3 region: CASPLTGEGYGYTF. The DNA of the CDR3 is TGTGCCAGCCCCCTAACAGGGGAGGGCTATGGCTACACCTTC.

The chain is built from TRBV7-6 and TRBJ2-7; 7 positions match TRBD2. Germline CDR1 SGHVS, CDR2 FNYEAQ. The ends lost 0 bases at V and 6 bases at J; junction bases unmatched: 5. The CDR3 is 14 residues long. CDR3 DNA: TGTGCCAGCAGCTTAGCGCCCCGGACTAGCGAGCAGTACTTC. As protein: CASSLAPRTSEQYF.

The chain employs TRBV27 and TRBJ2-5, with 12 bases aligning to TRBD1. After removal of 5 bases from V and 5 bases from J, the junction contained 6 bases not matched to a gene. CDR1 MNHEY and CDR2 SMNVEV come from the germline V gene (reference sequence). The CDR3 extends over 15 amino acids. CDR3 coding DNA: TGTGCCAGCAGTGAGGGGACAGGGGGCAGGGAGACCCAGTACTTC. It is translated as CASSEGTGGRETQYF.

This chain connects TRBV6-5 to TRBJ1-4; D gene uncertain. This CDR3 is 15 amino acids long. Germline V gene lookup returns CDR1 MNHEY and CDR2 SVGAGI. The V end lost 5 bases, the J end lost 5 bases, and 15 bases lay between the germline ends. CDR3 bases: TGTGCCAGCAGTCCCATGGGCGTACCGAATGAAAAACTGTTTTTT. As protein: CASSPMGVPNEKLFF.

This clone was counted only a few times. V gene TRBV6-5 combines with J gene TRBJ1-1, with D unresolved. The CDR3 loop spans 13 amino acids. The V and J ends lost 7 bases and 1 base respectively, with 10 bases between them. CDR1 is MNHEY and CDR2 is SVGAGI in the germline V gene. The DNA of the CDR3 is TGTGCCAGCACTAGAACCAGGAACACTGAAGCTTTCTTT. Its translation is CASTRTRNTEAFF.